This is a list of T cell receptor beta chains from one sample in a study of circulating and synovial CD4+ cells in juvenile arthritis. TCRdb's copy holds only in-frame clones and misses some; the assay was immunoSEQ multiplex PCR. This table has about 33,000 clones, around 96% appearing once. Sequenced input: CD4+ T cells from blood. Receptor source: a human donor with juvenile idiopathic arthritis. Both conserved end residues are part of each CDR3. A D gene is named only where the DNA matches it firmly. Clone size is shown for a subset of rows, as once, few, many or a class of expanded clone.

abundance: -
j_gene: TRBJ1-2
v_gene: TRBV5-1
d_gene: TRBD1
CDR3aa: CASSLGPDREKGYGYTF
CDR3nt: TGCGCCAGCAGCTTGGGCCCCGACAGGGAAAAGGGTTATGGCTACACCTTC

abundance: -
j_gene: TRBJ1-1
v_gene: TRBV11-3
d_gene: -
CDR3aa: CASPPRDREEGGKYAEAFF
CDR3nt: TGTGCCAGCCCACCCCGGGACCGGGAGGAGGGAGGGAAATACGCTGAAGCTTTCTTT

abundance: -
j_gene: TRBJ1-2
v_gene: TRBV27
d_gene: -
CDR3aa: CASSSPDRAYGYTF
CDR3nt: TGTGCCAGCAGTTCTCCCGACAGAGCCTATGGCTACACCTTC

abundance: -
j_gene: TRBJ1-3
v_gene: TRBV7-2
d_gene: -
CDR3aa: CASGTTPSSGNTIYF
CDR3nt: TGTGCCAGTGGGACTACACCCTCCTCTGGAAACACCATATATTTT

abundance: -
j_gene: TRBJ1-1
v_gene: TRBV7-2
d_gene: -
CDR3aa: CASSLTQQNTEAFF
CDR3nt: TGTGCCAGCAGCTTAACACAGCAGAACACTGAAGCTTTCTTT

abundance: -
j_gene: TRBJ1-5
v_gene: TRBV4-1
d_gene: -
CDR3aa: CASSQGQGQPQHF
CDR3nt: TGCGCCAGCAGCCAAGGGCAGGGGCAGCCCCAGCATTTT

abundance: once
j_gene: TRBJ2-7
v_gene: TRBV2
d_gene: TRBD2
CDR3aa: CASVGGRLYEQYF
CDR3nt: TGTGCCAGCGTCGGCGGGAGACTATACGAGCAGTACTTC

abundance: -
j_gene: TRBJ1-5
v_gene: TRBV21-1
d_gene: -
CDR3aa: CASSKAGRGFLSNQPQHF
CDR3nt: TGTGCCAGCAGCAAAGCGGGTAGGGGATTCCTTAGCAATCAGCCCCAGCATTTT

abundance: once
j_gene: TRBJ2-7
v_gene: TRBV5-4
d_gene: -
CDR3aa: CASSMDTSPYEQYF
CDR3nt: TGTGCCAGCAGCATGGACACTAGTCCCTACGAGCAGTACTTC

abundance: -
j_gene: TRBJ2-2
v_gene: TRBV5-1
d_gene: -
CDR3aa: CASSSRTIQGGGELFF
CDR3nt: TGCGCCAGCAGCTCGAGGACGATTCAAGGAGGCGGGGAGCTGTTTTTT

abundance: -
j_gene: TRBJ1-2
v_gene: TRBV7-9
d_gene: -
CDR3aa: CASSFHPEAGYTF
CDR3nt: TGTGCCAGCAGCTTTCATCCGGAGGCCGGCTACACCTTC

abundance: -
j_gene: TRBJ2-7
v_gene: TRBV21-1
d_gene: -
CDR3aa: CASSSPPGQGPYEQYF
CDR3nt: TGTGCCAGCAGCAGCCCTCCGGGACAGGGACCCTACGAGCAGTACTTC

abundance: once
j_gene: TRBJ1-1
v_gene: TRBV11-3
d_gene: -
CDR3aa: CASSPSTDTEAFF
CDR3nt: TGTGCCAGCAGCCCCTCGACAGACACTGAAGCTTTCTTT

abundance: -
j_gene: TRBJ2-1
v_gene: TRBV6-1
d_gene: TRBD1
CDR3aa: CASSEEFYRGGRPGDEQFF
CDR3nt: TGTGCCAGCAGTGAAGAGTTCTATAGAGGGGGCAGACCCGGGGATGAGCAGTTCTTC

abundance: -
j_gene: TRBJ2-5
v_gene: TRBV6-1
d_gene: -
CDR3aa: CASKRDTQAETQYF
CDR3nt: TGTGCCAGCAAGCGGGACACTCAAGCGGAGACCCAGTACTTC

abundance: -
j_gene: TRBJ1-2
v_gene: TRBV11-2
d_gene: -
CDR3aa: CASSLDPGGANGYTF
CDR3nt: TGTGCCAGCAGCTTAGACCCAGGAGGGGCGAATGGCTACACCTTC

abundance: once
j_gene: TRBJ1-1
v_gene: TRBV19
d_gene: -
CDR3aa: CASSKQVNTEAFF
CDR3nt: TGTGCCAGTAGTAAGCAGGTGAACACTGAAGCTTTCTTT